These 21 T cell receptor beta chains originate from one sample sequenced in a study of T cell changes during pregnancy in multiple sclerosis. Clones were read by immunoSEQ multiplex PCR, and TCRdb kept only the in-frame ones, dropping some. The repertoire holds roughly 43,000 clones, with approximately 94% as singletons. The sequencing here drew on CD4+ T cells from peripheral blood mononuclear cells, taken in the third trimester of pregnancy. These TCRs come from a female donor with multiple sclerosis, enrolled in a pregnancy study.

The rearrangement joins TRBV11-3 to TRBJ2-1; possible D gene TRBD2, 6 bases. Germline assignment: CDR1 SGHNT and CDR2 YENEEA. The germline V and J ends were trimmed by 5 bases and 0 bases, with 23 bases remaining between them. The CDR3 consists of 19 residues. The CDR3 DNA reads TGTGCCAGCAGCCCCCGACTAGTAGTACCCCTCTCCTCCTACAATGAGCAGTTCTTC. It encodes CASSPRLVVPLSSYNEQFF.

The V and J genes are TRBV5-1 and TRBJ1-2; no firm D call. There are 12 residues in the CDR3. CDR1 and CDR2 from the germline V gene are SGHRS and YFSETQ. V was trimmed by 0 bases and J by 8 bases, leaving 8 bases between them. The CDR3 region is CASSLERQGYTF. The CDR3 nucleotides read TGCGCCAGCAGCTTGGAGAGGCAGGGCTACACCTTC. Full variable domain (missing parts from reference TRBV5-1 and TRBJ1-2): KAGVTQTPRYLIKTRGQQVTLSCSPISGHRSVSWYQQTPGQGLQFLFEYFSETQRNKGNFPGRFSGRQFSNSRSEMNVSTLELGDSALYLCASSLERQGYTFGSGTRLTVV.

V gene TRBV5-1 combines with J gene TRBJ2-1; TRBD1 is a possible D gene (5 bases). CDR3 size: 16 residues. From germline, CDR1 is SGHRS and CDR2 YFSETQ. Trimming cost V 0 bases and J 4 bases, with 14 bases left between them. The CDR3 nucleotides read TGCGCCAGCAGCTTGGGGCCCAGGGTCGAGTACAATGAGCAGTTCTTC. Amino acids: CASSLGPRVEYNEQFF. The full variable domain, with the rest looked up from reference TRBV5-1 and TRBJ2-1, is KAGVTQTPRYLIKTRGQQVTLSCSPISGHRSVSWYQQTPGQGLQFLFEYFSETQRNKGNFPGRFSGRQFSNSRSEMNVSTLELGDSALYLCASSLGPRVEYNEQFFGPGTRLTVL.

The chain links TRBV19 to TRBJ2-7; 7 bases align to TRBD2. The germline V gene has CDR1 LNHDA and CDR2 SQIVND (reference sequence). The CDR3 has 14 residues. V was pared by 5 bases and J by 2 bases, with 6 bases of the junction left unmatched. CDR3 nucleotides: TGTGCCAGTAGTCCTCGGGGAGGGACCTACGAGCAGTACTTC. Its protein is CASSPRGGTYEQYF.

V usage is TRBV19 and J usage is TRBJ1-1, with D perhaps TRBD1 (6 bases). The germline gives CDR1 LNHDA, CDR2 SQIVND (reference sequence). There are 13 residues in the CDR3. V lost 4 bases and J lost 3, with 9 bases in between. The DNA of the CDR3 is TGTGCCAGTAGTACAGGGGTGTACACTGAAGCTTTCTTT. This encodes CASSTGVYTEAFF.

The chain links TRBV29-1 to TRBJ2-4, with 7 bases matching TRBD1. Germline assignment: CDR1 SQVTM and CDR2 ANQGSEA. The CDR3 spans 16 residues. With V trimmed by 4 bases and J by 4 bases, 13 bases remained unmatched. CDR3 coding DNA: TGCAGCGTTGGGGCTGGGACAGCAAGATTAAAAAACATTCAGTACTTC. Translation: CSVGAGTARLKNIQYF.

The chain carries TRBV7-2 and TRBJ1-2; 7 bases match TRBD1. Trimming took 5 bases from V and 0 from J; bases not matched to a gene: 9. CDR1 and CDR2 (germline): SGHTA, FQGNSA. This CDR3 is built from 16 residues. CDR3 coding DNA: TGTGCCAGCAGCCCCCGGACAGGACCTACTAACTATGGCTACACCTTC. Translating it yields CASSPRTGPTNYGYTF.

V and J are TRBV25-1 and TRBJ2-5; 10 bases match TRBD1. The CDR3 runs to 15 residues. J gave up 5 bases and V 4 bases, and 7 bases lay outside the gene matches. CDR1 is MGHDK and CDR2 is SYGVNS in the germline V gene. CDR3: CASSVTTGGDETQYF. In DNA form, the CDR3 reads TGTGCCAGCAGTGTAACGACAGGGGGCGACGAGACCCAGTACTTC. The full variable domain, in which reference TRBV25-1 and TRBJ2-5 provide the parts outside the CDR3, is EADIYQTPRYLVIGTGKKITLECSQTMGHDKMYWYQQDPGMELHLIHYSYGVNSTEKGDLSSESTVSRIRTEHFPLTLESARPSHTSQYLCASSVTTGGDETQYFGPGTRLLVL.

This chain connects TRBV6-6 to TRBJ1-2; D unresolved. Trimming left V 6 bases short and J 3 bases short, with 8 bases between. This CDR3 contains 12 residues. In germline, CDR1 is MNHNY, CDR2 SVGAGI (reference sequence). In nucleotides, the CDR3 is TGTGCCAGCAGGGGGAGGGACTATGGCTACACCTTC. Residues: CASRGRDYGYTF.

The chain recombines TRBV29-1 with TRBJ2-5, with 11 bases fitting TRBD1. CDR3 length equals 15 residues. With V trimmed by 4 bases and J by 7 bases, 11 bases remained unmatched. Germline V gene data show CDR1 as SQVTM and CDR2 as ANQGSEA. CDR3 bases: TGCAGCGTTGGTTCCGGGACAGGGGGGACTGGGACCCAGTACTTC. Translating it yields CSVGSGTGGTGTQYF.

A word on this clone: This sample includes further DNA sequences coding for the same CDR3. The chain has TRBV7-9 and TRBJ2-7; 8 bases line up with TRBD1. The CDR3 is 16 residues long. Germline values: CDR1 SEHNR, CDR2 FQNEAQ (reference sequence). The V segment lost 2 bases and the J segment 6 bases; nucleotides outside the gene matches: 12. CDR3 region: CASSLPLRGPKVEQYF. The CDR3 bases are TGTGCCAGCAGCTTACCCCTCAGGGGGCCTAAGGTCGAGCAGTACTTC.

In DNA form, the CDR3 reads TGCGCCAGCAGCCAACCCGCCCCCGGGACAGGGAACACCGGGGAGCTGTTTTTT. This sequence encodes CASSQPAPGTGNTGELFF. The chain recombines TRBV4-1 with TRBJ2-2, with 8 positions matching TRBD1. Trimming cost V 2 bases and J 1 base; bases outside gene matches: 9. Germline V gives CDR1 MGHRA, CDR2 YSYEKL. This CDR3 region has 18 residues.

The V call is TRBV7-3, the J call TRBJ2-1; 9 bases are shared with TRBD2. Germline V gives CDR1 SGHTA, CDR2 FQGTGA. The junction had 16 bases not matched to a gene; V was cut back by 5 bases and J by 8 bases. The CDR3 extends over 17 amino acids. CDR3 sequence (DNA): TGTGCCAGCAGCATAGGCGGGGGCGGGAGGGCCTCGTATGAGCAGTTCTTC. It translates to CASSIGGGGRASYEQFF.

The chain uses TRBV2 and TRBJ1-1; D remains unclear. The V end lost 1 base, the J end lost 5 bases, and 11 bases lay between the germline ends. The CDR3 has 14 residues. Germline values: CDR1 SNHLY, CDR2 FYNNEI. The chain's CDR3 is CASSEGPAGTEAFF. The CDR3 region has the DNA TGTGCCAGCAGTGAAGGCCCCGCAGGTACTGAAGCTTTCTTT.

This clone appeared a few times. The chain joins TRBV7-2 to TRBJ1-1; TRBD1 is a possible D gene (5 bases). Looked up from germline, CDR1 is SGHTA and CDR2 is FQGNSA. V lost 2 bases and J lost 0, with 19 bases in between. There are 18 residues in the CDR3. Written as DNA, the CDR3 is TGTGCCAGCAGCTTAAGATCCGGGACTGGGGCATTGAACACTGAAGCTTTCTTT. This encodes CASSLRSGTGALNTEAFF. Combining the CDR3 with reference TRBV7-2 and TRBJ1-1 gives the whole variable domain GAGVSQSPSNKVTEKGKDVELRCDPISGHTALYWYRQSLGQGLEFLIYFQGNSAPDKSGLPSDRFSAERTGGSVSTLTIQRTQQEDSAVYLCASSLRSGTGALNTEAFFGQGTRLTVV.

Comment on this clone: Different DNA sequences within this sample yield the same CDR3. This chain connects TRBV7-3 to TRBJ2-2, with D possibly being TRBD2 (6 bases). CDR3 length: 13 amino acids. Looked up from germline, CDR1 is SGHTA and CDR2 is FQGTGA. V was clipped by 5 bases and J by 4 bases, with 8 bases between them. CDR3 residues: CASSPGGTGELFF. CDR3 nucleotide sequence: TGTGCCAGCAGCCCCGGGGGCACCGGGGAGCTGTTTTTT.

This chain uses TRBV5-4 with TRBJ2-7; TRBD2 might be the D (7 bases). CDR3 length equals 15 residues. Germline V gene sequence: CDR1 SGHNT, CDR2 YYREEE (reference sequence). The germline V and J ends were trimmed by 2 bases and 2 bases, with 14 bases remaining between them. As DNA, the CDR3 is TGTGCCAGCAGCTTTGGCGGGGGCCCCCCCTACGAGCAGTACTTC. Protein sequence: CASSFGGGPPYEQYF.

The chain employs TRBV19 and TRBJ2-2, with 8 bases identical to TRBD1. V lost 3 bases to trimming and J lost 5 bases; unmatched junction nucleotides: 5. From germline, CDR1 is LNHDA and CDR2 SQIVND (reference sequence). CDR3 length: 15 amino acids. DNA for the CDR3: TGTGCCAGTAGTATTGAGGACAGGGTTACCGGGGAGCTGTTTTTT. Its translation: CASSIEDRVTGELFF.

The chain employs TRBV6-5 and TRBJ1-5; D is ambiguous. Germline CDR1 and CDR2: MNHEY and SVGAGI. V shed 4 bases and J shed 5 bases, with 9 bases lying between them. The CDR3 consists of 13 residues. In DNA, the CDR3 is TGTGCCAGCAGTTTGCGGAATCATCAGCCCCAGCATTTT. Translated: CASSLRNHQPQHF.

The rearrangement joins TRBV7-2 to TRBJ2-1; weak D call: TRBD1 (6 bases). Trimming removed 6 bases from V and 6 bases from J, with 18 bases in between. This CDR3 has 15 residues. Per germline, CDR1 SGHTA and CDR2 FQGNSA. The CDR3 nucleotides are TGTGCCAGCAGAGACACAGGGAGAGTGGGCAATGAGCAGTTCTTC. Translation gives CASRDTGRVGNEQFF.

This clone showed up just once. This chain joins TRBV28 and TRBJ1-1; 7 nucleotides line up with TRBD1. V trimming: 4 bases; J trimming: 1 base; junction bases outside the gene matches: 0. CDR1 is MDHEN and CDR2 is SYDVKM in the germline V gene. This CDR3 comprises 13 residues. CDR3 bases: TGTGCCAGCAGTTACAGGGGGAACACTGAAGCTTTCTTT. Amino acids: CASSYRGNTEAFF.